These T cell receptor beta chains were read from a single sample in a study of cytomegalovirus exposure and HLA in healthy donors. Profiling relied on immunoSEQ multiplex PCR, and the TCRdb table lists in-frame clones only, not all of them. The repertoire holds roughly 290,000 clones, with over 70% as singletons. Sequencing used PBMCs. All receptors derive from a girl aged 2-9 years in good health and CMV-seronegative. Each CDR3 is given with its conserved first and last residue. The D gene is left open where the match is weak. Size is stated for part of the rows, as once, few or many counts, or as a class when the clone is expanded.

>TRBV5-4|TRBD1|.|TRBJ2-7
CASSPRDSDGQYF
TGTGCCAGCAGCCCCCGGGACAGTGATGGGCAGTACTTC
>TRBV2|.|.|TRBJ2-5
CASSDRGSSQETQYF
TGTGCCAGCAGTGATCGCGGCAGTAGCCAAGAGACCCAGTACTTC
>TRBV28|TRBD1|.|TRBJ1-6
CASSFDRGYYNSPLHF
TGTGCCAGCAGTTTCGACAGGGGCTACTATAATTCACCCCTCCACTTT
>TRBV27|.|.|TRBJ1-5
CASSQQGPNQPQHF
TGTGCCAGCAGTCAGCAGGGTCCCAATCAGCCCCAGCATTTT
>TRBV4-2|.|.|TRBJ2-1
CASSQPGAGGNEQFF
TGTGCCAGCAGCCAACCGGGAGCCGGGGGCAATGAGCAGTTCTTC
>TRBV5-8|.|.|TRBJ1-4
CASTLTGQTPKLFF
TGTGCCAGCACCCTAACCGGACAGACTCCAAAACTGTTTTTT
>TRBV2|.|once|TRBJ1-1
CASSPPREQMNTEAFF
TGTGCCAGCAGCCCGCCCCGGGAACAGATGAACACTGAAGCTTTCTTT
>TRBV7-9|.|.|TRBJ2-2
CASSSRTDPLAGELFF
TGTGCCAGCAGCTCTCGGACTGACCCCTTGGCCGGGGAGCTGTTTTTT
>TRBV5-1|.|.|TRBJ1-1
CASSLRGNTEAFF
TGCGCCAGCAGCTTGCGGGGGAACACTGAAGCTTTCTTT
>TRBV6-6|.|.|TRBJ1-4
CASSFGTRDEKLFF
TGTGCCAGCAGTTTCGGGACAAGGGATGAAAAACTGTTTTTT
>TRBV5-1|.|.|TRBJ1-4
CASSLAGGATNEKLFF
TGCGCCAGCAGCTTGGCTGGTGGAGCAACTAATGAAAAACTGTTTTTT